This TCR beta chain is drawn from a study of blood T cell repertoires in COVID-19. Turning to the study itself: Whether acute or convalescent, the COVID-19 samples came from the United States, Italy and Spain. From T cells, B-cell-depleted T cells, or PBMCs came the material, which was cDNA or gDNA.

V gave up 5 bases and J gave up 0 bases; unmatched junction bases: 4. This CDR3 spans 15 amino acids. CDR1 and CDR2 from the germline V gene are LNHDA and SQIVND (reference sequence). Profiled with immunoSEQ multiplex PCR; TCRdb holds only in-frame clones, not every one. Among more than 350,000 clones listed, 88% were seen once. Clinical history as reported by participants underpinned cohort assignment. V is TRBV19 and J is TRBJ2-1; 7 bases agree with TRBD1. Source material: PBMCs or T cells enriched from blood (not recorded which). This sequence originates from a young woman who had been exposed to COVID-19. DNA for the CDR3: TGTGCCAGTAGTCCCCGACAGGGCTCCTACAATGAGCAGTTCTTC. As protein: CASSPRQGSYNEQFF. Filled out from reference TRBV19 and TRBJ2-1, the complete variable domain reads DGGITQSPKYLFRKEGQNVTLSCEQNLNHDAMYWYRQDPGQGLRLIYYSQIVNDFQKGDIAEGYSVSREKKESFPLTVTSAQKNPTAFYLCASSPRQGSYNEQFFGPGTRLTVL.